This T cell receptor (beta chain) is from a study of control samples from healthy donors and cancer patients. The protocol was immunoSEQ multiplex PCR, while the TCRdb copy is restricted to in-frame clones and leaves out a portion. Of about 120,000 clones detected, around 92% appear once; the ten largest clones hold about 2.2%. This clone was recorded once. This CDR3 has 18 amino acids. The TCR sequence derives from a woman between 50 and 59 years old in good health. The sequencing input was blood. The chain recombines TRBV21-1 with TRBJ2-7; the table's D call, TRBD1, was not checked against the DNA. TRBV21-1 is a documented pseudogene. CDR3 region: CASSPDHPIGPHHHEQYF. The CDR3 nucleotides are TGTGCCAGCAGCCCCGACCACCCTATTGGGCCCCACCACCACGAGCAGTACTTC.